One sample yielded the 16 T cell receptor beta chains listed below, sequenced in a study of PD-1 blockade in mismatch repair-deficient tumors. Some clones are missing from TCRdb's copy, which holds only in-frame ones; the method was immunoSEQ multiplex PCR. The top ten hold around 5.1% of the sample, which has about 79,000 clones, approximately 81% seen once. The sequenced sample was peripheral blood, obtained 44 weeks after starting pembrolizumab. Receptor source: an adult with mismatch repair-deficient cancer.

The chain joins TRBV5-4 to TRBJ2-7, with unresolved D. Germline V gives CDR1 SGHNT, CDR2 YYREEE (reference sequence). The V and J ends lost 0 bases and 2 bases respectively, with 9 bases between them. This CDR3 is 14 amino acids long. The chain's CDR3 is CASSLGGGPYEQYF. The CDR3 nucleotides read TGTGCCAGCAGCTTGGGGGGTGGGCCCTACGAGCAGTACTTC.

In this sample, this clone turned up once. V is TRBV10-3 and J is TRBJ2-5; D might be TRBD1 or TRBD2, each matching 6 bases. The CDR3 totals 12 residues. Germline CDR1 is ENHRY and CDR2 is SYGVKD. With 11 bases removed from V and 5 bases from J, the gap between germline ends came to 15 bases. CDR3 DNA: TGTGCCTCCAAAGGGGGGTTGGAGACCCAGTACTTC. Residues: CASKGGLETQYF.

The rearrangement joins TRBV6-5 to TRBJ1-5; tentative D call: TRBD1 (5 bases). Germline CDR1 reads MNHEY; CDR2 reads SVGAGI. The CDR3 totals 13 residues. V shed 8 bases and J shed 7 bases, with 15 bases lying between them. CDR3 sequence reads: CASGLMGRQPQHF. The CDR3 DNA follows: TGTGCCAGCGGCTTGATGGGGCGACAGCCCCAGCATTTT.

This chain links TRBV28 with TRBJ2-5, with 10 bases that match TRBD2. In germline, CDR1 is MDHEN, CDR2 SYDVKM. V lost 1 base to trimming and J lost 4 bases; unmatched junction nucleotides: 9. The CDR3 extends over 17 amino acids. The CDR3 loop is CASSLSGLAGDLETQYF. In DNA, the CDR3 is TGTGCCAGCAGTTTATCTGGGCTAGCGGGAGATCTAGAGACCCAGTACTTC.

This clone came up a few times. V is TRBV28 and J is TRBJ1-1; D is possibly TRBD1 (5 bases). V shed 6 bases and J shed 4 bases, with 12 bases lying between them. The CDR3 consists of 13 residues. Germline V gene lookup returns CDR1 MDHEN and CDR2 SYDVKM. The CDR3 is CASRSPGPTEAFF. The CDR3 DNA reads TGTGCCAGCAGGAGCCCAGGGCCCACTGAAGCTTTCTTT.

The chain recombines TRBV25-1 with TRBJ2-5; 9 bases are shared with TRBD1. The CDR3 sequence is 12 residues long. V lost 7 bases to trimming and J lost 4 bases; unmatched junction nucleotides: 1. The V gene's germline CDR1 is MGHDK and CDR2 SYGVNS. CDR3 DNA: TGTGCCAGCAAGACAGGGGGAGAGACCCAGTACTTC. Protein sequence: CASKTGGETQYF.

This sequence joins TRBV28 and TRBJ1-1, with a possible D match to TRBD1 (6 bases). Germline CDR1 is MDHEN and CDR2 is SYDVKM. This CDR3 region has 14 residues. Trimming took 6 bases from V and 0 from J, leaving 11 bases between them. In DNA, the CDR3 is TGTGCCAGCAGCCGGGACAAAATGAACACTGAAGCTTTCTTT. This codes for CASSRDKMNTEAFF.

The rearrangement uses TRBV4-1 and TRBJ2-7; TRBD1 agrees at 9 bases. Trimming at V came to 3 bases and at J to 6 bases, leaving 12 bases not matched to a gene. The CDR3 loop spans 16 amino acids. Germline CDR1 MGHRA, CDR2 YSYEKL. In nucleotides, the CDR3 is TGCGCCAGCAGCCAGAGCCCTGGGACAGGGCTTCGCGAGCAGTACTTC. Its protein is CASSQSPGTGLREQYF.

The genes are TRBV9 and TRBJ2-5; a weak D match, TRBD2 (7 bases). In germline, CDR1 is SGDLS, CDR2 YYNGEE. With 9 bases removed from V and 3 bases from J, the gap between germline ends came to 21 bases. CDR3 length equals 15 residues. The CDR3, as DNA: TGTGCCACCACGGGGGCTAGCGGAGGCAAAGAGACCCAGTACTTC. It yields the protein CATTGASGGKETQYF.

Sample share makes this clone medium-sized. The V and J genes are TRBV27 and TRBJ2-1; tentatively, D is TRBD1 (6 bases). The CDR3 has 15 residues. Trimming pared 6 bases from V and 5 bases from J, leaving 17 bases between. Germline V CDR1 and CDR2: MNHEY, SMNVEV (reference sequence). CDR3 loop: CASRVSGRGNNEQFF. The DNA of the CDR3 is TGTGCCAGCAGAGTGTCTGGCAGGGGCAACAATGAGCAGTTCTTC.

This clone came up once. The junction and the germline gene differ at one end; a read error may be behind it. This chain's CDR3 is CASSRLADGELLF. CDR3 nucleotides: TGTGCCAGCAGTAGACTAGCGGACGGGGAGCTGCTTTTT. The V gene is TRBV6-1, the J gene TRBJ2-2; 9 bases map to TRBD2. Looked up from germline, CDR1 is MNHNS and CDR2 is SASEGT. This CDR3 comprises 13 residues.

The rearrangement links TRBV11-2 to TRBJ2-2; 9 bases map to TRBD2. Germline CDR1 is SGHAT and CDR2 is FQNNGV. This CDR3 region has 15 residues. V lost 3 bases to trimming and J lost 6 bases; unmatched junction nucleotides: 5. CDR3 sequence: CASSFGSGSPGELFF. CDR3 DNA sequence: TGTGCCAGCAGCTTTGGTAGCGGGAGCCCCGGGGAGCTGTTTTTT.

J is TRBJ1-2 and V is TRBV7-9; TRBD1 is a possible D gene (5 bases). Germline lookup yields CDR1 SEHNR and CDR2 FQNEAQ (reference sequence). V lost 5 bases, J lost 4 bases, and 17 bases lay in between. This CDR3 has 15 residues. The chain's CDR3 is CASSMIWTKIYGYTF. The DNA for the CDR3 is TGTGCCAGCAGCATGATATGGACAAAGATCTATGGCTACACCTTC.

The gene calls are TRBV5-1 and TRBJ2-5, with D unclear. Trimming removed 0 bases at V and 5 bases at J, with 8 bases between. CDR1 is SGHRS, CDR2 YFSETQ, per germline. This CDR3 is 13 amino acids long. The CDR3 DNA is TGCGCCAGCAGCTTGGGGCTTGGGGAGACCCAGTACTTC. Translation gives CASSLGLGETQYF.

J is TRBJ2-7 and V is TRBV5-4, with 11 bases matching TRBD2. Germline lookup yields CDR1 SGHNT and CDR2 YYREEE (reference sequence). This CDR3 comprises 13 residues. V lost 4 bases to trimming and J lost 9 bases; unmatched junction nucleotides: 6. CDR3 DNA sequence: TGTGCCAGCAGCCCGGGACTAGCGGTGGGGCAGTACTTC. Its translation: CASSPGLAVGQYF.

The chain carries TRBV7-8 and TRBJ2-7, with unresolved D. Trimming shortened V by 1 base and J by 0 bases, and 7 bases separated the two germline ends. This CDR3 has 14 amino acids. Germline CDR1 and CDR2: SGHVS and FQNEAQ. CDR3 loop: CASSLGPTSYEQYF. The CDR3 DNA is TGTGCCAGCAGCTTAGGTCCAACCTCCTACGAGCAGTACTTC.